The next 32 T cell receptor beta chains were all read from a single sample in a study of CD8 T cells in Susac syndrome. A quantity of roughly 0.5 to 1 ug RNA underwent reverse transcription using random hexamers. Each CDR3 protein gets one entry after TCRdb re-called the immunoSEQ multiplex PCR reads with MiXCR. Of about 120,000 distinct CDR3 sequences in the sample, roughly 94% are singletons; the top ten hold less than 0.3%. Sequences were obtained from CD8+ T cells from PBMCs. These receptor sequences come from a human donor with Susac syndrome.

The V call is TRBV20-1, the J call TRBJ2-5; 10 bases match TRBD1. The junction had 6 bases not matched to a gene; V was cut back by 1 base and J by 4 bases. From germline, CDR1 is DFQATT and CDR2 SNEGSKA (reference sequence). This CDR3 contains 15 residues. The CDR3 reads CSARGPGQGSETQYF. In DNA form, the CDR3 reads TGCAGTGCTAGAGGGCCGGGACAGGGGTCAGAGACCCAGTACTTC.

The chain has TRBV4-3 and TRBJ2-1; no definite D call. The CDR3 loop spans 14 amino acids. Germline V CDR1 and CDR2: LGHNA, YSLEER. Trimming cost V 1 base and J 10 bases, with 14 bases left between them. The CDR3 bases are TGCGCCAGCAGCCAAGTTTATCCTCCCTTGGAGCAGTTCTTC. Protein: CASSQVYPPLEQFF.

The CDR3 protein is CASSPLDRNTEAFF. The CDR3 nucleotides read TGTGCCAGCAGTCCCCTGGACAGGAACACTGAAGCTTTCTTT. V and J are TRBV27 and TRBJ1-1; weak D call: TRBD1 (6 bases). The CDR3 is 14 residues long. CDR1 is MNHEY, CDR2 SMNVEV, per germline (reference sequence). Trimming shortened V by 5 bases and J by 1 base, and 11 bases separated the two germline ends.

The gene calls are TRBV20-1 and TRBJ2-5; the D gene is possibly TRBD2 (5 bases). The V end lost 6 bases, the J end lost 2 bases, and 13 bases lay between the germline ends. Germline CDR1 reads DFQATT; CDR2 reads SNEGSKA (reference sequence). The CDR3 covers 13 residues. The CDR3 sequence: CSARTEGQETQYF. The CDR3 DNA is TGCAGTGCGCGGACTGAGGGACAAGAGACCCAGTACTTC.

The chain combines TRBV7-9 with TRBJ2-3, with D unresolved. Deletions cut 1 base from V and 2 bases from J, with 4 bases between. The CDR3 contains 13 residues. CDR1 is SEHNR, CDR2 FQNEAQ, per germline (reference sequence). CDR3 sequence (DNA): TGTGCCAGCAGCTTAGTCCTCACAGATACGCAGTATTTT. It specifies CASSLVLTDTQYF.

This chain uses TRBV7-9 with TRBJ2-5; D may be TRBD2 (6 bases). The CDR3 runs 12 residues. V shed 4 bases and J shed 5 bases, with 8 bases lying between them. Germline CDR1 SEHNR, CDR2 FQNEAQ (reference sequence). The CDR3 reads CASSWGRETQYF. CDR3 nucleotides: TGTGCCAGCAGCTGGGGGAGGGAGACCCAGTACTTC.

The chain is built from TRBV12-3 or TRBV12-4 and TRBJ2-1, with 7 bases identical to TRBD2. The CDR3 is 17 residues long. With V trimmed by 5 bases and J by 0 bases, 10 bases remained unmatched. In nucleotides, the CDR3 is TGTGCCAGCAGTGACCGTCGGGGGGAAAGCTCCTACAATGAGCAGTTCTTC. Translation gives CASSDRRGESSYNEQFF.

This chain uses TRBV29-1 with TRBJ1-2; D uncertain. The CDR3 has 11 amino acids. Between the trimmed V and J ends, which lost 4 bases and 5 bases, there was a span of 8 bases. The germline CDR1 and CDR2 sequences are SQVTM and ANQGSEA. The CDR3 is CSVVSAYGYTF. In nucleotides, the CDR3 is TGCAGCGTTGTAAGCGCGTATGGCTACACCTTC.

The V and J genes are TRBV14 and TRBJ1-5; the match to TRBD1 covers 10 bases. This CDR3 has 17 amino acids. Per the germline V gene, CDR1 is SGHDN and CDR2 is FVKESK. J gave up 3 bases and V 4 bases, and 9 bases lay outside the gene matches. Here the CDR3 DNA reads TGTGCCAGCAGCCCAATAGGGACAGGGGTTGCCAATCAGCCCCAGCATTTT. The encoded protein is CASSPIGTGVANQPQHF.

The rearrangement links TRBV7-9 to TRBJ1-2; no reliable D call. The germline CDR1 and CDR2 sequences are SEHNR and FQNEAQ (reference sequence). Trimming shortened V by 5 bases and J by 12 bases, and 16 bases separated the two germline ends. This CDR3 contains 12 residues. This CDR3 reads CASSEYPDLNTF. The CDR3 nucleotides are TGTGCCAGCAGCGAGTACCCAGACTTGAACACCTTC.

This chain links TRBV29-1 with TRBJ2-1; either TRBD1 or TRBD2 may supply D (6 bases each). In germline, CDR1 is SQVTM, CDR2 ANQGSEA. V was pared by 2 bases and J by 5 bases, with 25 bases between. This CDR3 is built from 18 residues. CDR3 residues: CSVELVGGPSSGHNEQFF. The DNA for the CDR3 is TGCAGCGTTGAATTGGTGGGGGGCCCTTCATCGGGACACAATGAGCAGTTCTTC.

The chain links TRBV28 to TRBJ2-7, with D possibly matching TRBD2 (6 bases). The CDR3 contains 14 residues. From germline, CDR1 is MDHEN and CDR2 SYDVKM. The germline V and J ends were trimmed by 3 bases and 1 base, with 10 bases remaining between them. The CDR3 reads CASSFGGSSYEQYF. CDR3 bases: TGTGCCAGCAGTTTTGGAGGGAGTTCCTACGAGCAGTACTTC.

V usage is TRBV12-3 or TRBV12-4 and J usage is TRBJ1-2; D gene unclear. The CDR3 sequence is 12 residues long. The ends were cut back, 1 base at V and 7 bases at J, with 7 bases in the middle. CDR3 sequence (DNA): TGTGCCAGCAGTTTAGTTAAGCTTGGCTACACCTTC. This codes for CASSLVKLGYTF.

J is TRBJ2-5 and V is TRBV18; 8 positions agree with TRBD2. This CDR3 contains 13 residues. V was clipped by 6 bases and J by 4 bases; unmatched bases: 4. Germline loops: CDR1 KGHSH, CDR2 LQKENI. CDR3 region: CASSLLAVETQYF. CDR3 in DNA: TGTGCCAGCTCTCTACTAGCGGTAGAGACCCAGTACTTC.

The CDR3 nucleotides are TGTGCCAGCAGTTTCCCGGGACAGGGGTTGCCTGAAGCTTTCTTT. Translation gives CASSFPGQGLPEAFF. The chain has TRBV7-9 and TRBJ1-1; 10 positions match TRBD1. This CDR3 is 15 amino acids long. Trimming cost V 6 bases and J 6 bases; bases outside gene matches: 10. The germline gives CDR1 SEHNR, CDR2 FQNEAQ (reference sequence).

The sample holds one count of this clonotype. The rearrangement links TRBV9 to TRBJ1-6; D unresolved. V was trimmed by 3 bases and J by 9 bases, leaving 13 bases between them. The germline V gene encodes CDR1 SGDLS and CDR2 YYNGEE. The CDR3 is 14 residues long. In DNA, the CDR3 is TGTGCCAGCAGCGCGGAGTTGGCAGGTTCACCCCTCCACTTT. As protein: CASSAELAGSPLHF.

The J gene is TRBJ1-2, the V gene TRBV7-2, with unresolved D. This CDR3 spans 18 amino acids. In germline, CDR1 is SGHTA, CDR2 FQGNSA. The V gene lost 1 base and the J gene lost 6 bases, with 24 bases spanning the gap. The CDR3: CASSLEVVGVEGGDGYTF. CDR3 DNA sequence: TGTGCCAGCAGCTTAGAGGTTGTCGGGGTCGAAGGAGGAGATGGCTACACCTTC. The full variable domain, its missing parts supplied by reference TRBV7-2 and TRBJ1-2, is GAGVSQSPSNKVTEKGKDVELRCDPISGHTALYWYRQSLGQGLEFLIYFQGNSAPDKSGLPSDRFSAERTGGSVSTLTIQRTQQEDSAVYLCASSLEVVGVEGGDGYTFGSGTRLTVV.

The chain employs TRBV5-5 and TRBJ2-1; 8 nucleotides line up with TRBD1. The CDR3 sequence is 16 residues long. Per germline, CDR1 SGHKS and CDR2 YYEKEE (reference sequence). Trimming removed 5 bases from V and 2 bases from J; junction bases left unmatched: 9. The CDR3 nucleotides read TGTGCCAGCAGTTCCAAAGGGGACAGGCCCTACAATGAGCAGTTCTTC. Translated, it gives CASSSKGDRPYNEQFF. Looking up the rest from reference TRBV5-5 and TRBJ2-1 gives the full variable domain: DAGVTQSPTHLIKTRGQQVTLRCSPISGHKSVSWYQQVLGQGPQFIFQYYEKEERGRGNFPDRFSARQFPNYSSELNVNALLLGDSALYLCASSSKGDRPYNEQFFGPGTRLTVL.

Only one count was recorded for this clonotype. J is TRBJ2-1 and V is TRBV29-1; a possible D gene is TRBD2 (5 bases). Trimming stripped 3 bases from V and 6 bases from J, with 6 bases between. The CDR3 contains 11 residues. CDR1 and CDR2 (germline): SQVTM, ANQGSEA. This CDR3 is CSVDRGNEQFF. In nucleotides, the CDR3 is TGCAGCGTTGACCGGGGCAATGAGCAGTTCTTC.

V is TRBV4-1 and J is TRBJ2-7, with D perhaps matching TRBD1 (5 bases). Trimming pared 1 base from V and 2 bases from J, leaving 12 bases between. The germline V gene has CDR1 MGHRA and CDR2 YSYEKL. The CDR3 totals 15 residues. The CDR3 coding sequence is TGCGCCAGCAGCCAAGTCAGGGTCGGGCCCTACGAGCAGTACTTC. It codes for CASSQVRVGPYEQYF.

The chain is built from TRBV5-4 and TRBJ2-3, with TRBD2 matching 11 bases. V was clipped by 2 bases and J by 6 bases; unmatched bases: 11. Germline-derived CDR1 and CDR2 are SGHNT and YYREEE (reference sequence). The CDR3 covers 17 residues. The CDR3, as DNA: TGTGCCAGCAGCTTCAGGACTAGCGGGTTCGCGGGGGATACGCAGTATTTT. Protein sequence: CASSFRTSGFAGDTQYF.

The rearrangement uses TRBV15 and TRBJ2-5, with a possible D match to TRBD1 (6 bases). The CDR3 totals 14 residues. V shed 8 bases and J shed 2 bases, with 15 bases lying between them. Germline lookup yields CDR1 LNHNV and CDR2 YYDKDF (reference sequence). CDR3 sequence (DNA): TGTGCCACCTCCACCGGGACATCACAAGAGACCCAGTACTTC. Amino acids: CATSTGTSQETQYF.

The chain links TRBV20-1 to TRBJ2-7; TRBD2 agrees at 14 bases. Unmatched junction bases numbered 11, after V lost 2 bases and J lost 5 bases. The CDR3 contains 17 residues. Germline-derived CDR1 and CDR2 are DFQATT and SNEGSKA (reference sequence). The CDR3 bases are TGCAGTGCTAGACCAGATCCGGGACTAGCGGGGGAACACGAGCAGTACTTC. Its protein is CSARPDPGLAGEHEQYF.

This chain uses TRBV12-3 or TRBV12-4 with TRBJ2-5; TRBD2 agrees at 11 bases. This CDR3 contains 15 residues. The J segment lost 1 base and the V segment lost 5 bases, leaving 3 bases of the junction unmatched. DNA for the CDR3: TGTGCCAGCAGTCCTACTAGCGGGGGCCAAGAGACCCAGTACTTC. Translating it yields CASSPTSGGQETQYF.

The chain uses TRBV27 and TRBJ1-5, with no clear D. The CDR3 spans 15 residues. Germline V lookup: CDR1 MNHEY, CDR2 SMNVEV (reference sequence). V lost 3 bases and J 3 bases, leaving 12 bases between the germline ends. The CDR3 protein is CASSFLGRINQPQHF. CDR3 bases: TGTGCCAGCAGTTTCTTGGGCCGGATCAATCAGCCCCAGCATTTT.

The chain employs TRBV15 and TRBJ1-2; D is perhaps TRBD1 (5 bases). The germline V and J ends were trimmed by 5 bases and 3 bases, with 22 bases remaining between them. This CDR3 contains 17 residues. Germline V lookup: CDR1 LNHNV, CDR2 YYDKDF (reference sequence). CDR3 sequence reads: CATSPSAGLEGHYGYTF. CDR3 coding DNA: TGTGCCACCAGCCCGAGCGCCGGCCTTGAGGGACACTATGGCTACACCTTC.

For the CDR3, the DNA is TGTGCCACCGAAGGGACGGTCTCCTACGAGCAGTACTTC. Translation gives CATEGTVSYEQYF. V and J are TRBV10-3 and TRBJ2-7; perhaps D is TRBD1 or TRBD2 (5 bases each). The CDR3 extends over 13 amino acids. The germline CDR1 and CDR2 sequences are ENHRY and SYGVKD. Trimming removed 10 bases at V and 0 bases at J, with 13 bases between.

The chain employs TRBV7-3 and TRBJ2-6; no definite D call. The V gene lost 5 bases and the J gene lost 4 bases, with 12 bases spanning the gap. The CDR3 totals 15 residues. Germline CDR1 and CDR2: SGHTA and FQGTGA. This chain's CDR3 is CASSPALGGANVLTF. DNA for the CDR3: TGTGCCAGCAGCCCTGCCCTAGGGGGGGCCAACGTCCTGACTTTC.

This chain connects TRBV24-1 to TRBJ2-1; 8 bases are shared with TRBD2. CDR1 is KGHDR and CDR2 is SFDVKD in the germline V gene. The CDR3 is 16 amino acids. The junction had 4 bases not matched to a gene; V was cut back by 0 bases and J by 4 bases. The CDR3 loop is CATSDLGSGVYNEQFF. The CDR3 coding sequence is TGTGCCACCAGTGATTTGGGTAGCGGGGTTTACAATGAGCAGTTCTTC.

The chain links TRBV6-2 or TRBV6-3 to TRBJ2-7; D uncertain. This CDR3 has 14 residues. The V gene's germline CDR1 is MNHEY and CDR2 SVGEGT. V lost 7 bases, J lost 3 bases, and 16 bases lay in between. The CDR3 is CASTPTVAHYEQYF. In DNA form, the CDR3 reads TGTGCCAGCACCCCCACGGTAGCCCACTACGAGCAGTACTTC.

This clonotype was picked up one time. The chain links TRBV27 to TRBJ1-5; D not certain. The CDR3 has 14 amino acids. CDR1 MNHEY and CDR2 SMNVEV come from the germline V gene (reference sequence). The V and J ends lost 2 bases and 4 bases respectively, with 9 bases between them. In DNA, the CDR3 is TGTGCCAGCAGTTTAGGGGTGACAAATCAGCCCCAGCATTTT. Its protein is CASSLGVTNQPQHF.

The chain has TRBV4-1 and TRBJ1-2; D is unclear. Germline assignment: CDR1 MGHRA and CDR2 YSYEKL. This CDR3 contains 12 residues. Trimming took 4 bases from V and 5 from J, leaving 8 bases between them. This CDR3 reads CASSPFGYGYTF. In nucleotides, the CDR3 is TGCGCCAGCAGCCCCTTCGGGTATGGCTACACCTTC.